Below are 32 T cell receptor beta chains sequenced from a single sample in a study of cytomegalovirus exposure and HLA in healthy donors. The PCR made use of 60 Vbeta and 13 Jbeta primers. Produced via immunoSEQ multiplex PCR; TCRdb's table is partial and in-frame only. The data contain about 160,000 clones, 80% of them singletons. Sequencing was done on a sample of PBMCs. These receptors originate from a man aged 25 to 40 in good health and CMV-seronegative.

This chain connects TRBV28 to TRBJ2-2; D possibly corresponds to TRBD1 (6 bases). This CDR3 has 15 residues. The V gene lost 5 bases and the J gene lost 4 bases, with 14 bases spanning the gap. CDR1 and CDR2 from the germline V gene are MDHEN and SYDVKM. The CDR3 DNA reads as TGTGCCAGCAGTAAACAGGGAACCGGCACCGGGGAGCTGTTTTTT. Translating gives CASSKQGTGTGELFF.

This clone occurred once. The chain uses TRBV7-6 and TRBJ1-4; 8 bases fit TRBD1. J gave up 7 bases and V 6 bases, and 10 bases lay outside the gene matches. Per germline, CDR1 SGHVS and CDR2 FNYEAQ. This CDR3 is built from 15 residues. The CDR3 here is CASRPPGQATEKLFF. CDR3 DNA: TGTGCCAGCAGGCCTCCGGGACAGGCTACTGAAAAACTGTTTTTT.

This clone was detected only a few times. The chain is built from TRBV6-1 and TRBJ1-4, with D possibly being TRBD1 (6 bases). Germline values: CDR1 MNHNS, CDR2 SASEGT. The V end lost 7 bases, the J end lost 3 bases, and 12 bases lay between the germline ends. This CDR3 has 14 amino acids. The CDR3 loop reads CASNRGQPNEKLFF. CDR3 DNA: TGTGCCAGCAATCGAGGACAGCCTAATGAAAAACTGTTTTTT.

The chain carries TRBV6-5 and TRBJ2-6; a weak D match, TRBD1 (5 bases). The CDR3 is made up of 15 amino acids. The V gene lost 6 bases and the J gene lost 2 bases, with 11 bases spanning the gap. From germline, CDR1 is MNHEY and CDR2 SVGAGI. The CDR3 protein is CASSLQAAGANVLTF. The CDR3 bases are TGTGCCAGCAGCCTACAGGCGGCTGGGGCCAACGTCCTGACTTTC.

The chain has TRBV18 and TRBJ2-7; 7 bases agree with TRBD1. The CDR3 runs 15 residues. Germline trimming cut 3 bases from V and 1 base from J; bases unmatched to any gene: 6. CDR1 and CDR2 (germline): KGHSH, LQKENI. CDR3 protein: CASSPRQGNSYEQYF. The CDR3 nucleotides are TGTGCCAGCTCACCCCGACAGGGTAATTCCTACGAGCAGTACTTC.

The rearrangement uses TRBV27 and TRBJ1-1, with D tentatively TRBD1 (5 bases). Germline-derived CDR1 and CDR2 are MNHEY and SMNVEV (reference sequence). This CDR3 region has 15 residues. Trimming cost V 4 bases and J 1 base, with 13 bases left between them. As DNA, the CDR3 is TGTGCCAGCAGTTGGCAGGGCCTAAAGAACACTGAAGCTTTCTTT. This translates into CASSWQGLKNTEAFF.

This rearrangement joins TRBV5-4 to TRBJ1-2, with 7 bases that match TRBD1. The ends lost 0 bases at V and 8 bases at J; junction bases unmatched: 10. Germline values: CDR1 SGHNT, CDR2 YYREEE (reference sequence). This CDR3 spans 15 amino acids. The DNA for the CDR3 is TGTGCCAGCAGCTTGGCCATAGGACAGGCGGGGGGCTACACCTTC. Translated: CASSLAIGQAGGYTF. The full variable domain, with the rest looked up from reference TRBV5-4 and TRBJ1-2, is ETGVTQSPTHLIKTRGQQVTLRCSSQSGHNTVSWYQQALGQGPQFIFQYYREEENGRGNFPPRFSGLQFPNYSSELNVNALELDDSALYLCASSLAIGQAGGYTFGSGTRLTVV.

The chain has TRBV11-3 and TRBJ2-1; tentatively, D is TRBD2 (6 bases). CDR3 length: 15 residues. Germline V gene data show CDR1 as SGHNT and CDR2 as YENEEA. Deletions cut 6 bases from V and 4 bases from J, with 16 bases between. The DNA of the CDR3 is TGTGCCAGCAGTCGTAGCGGAAAGGGGTACAATGAGCAGTTCTTC. Translating gives CASSRSGKGYNEQFF.

The chain joins TRBV27 to TRBJ1-1, with TRBD1 identical over 12 bases. V dropped 1 base and J dropped 6; count of bases not matched to a gene: 9. Germline-derived CDR1 and CDR2 are MNHEY and SMNVEV (reference sequence). The CDR3 contains 17 residues. The CDR3 sequence: CASSLFSGTGGWAEAFF. For the CDR3, the DNA is TGTGCCAGCAGTTTATTCTCCGGGACAGGGGGCTGGGCTGAAGCTTTCTTT.

This chain joins TRBV28 and TRBJ2-7; the match to TRBD2 covers 12 bases. The CDR3 contains 16 residues. Germline lookup yields CDR1 MDHEN and CDR2 SYDVKM. V was clipped by 6 bases and J by 4 bases; unmatched bases: 10. Here the CDR3 DNA reads TGTGCCAGCAGCACACCGACTAGCGGGGGTGAATACGAGCAGTACTTC. It translates to CASSTPTSGGEYEQYF.

CDR3 in amino acids: CASSLALAGGHYEQYF. The CDR3 DNA reads TGTGCCAGCAGCTTAGCCCTAGCGGGGGGGCATTACGAGCAGTACTTC. The V gene is TRBV7-9, the J gene TRBJ2-7, with TRBD2 matching over 12 bases. The length of the CDR3 is 16 residues. J gave up 4 bases and V 0 bases, and 4 bases lay outside the gene matches. Germline values: CDR1 SEHNR, CDR2 FQNEAQ (reference sequence).

The chain combines TRBV7-8 with TRBJ2-5, with D tentatively TRBD1 (7 bases). This CDR3 is built from 14 residues. Germline assignment: CDR1 SGHVS and CDR2 FQNEAQ. Trimming took 5 bases from V and 5 from J, leaving 15 bases between them. CDR3 sequence: CASSLTGAGETQYF. The CDR3 nucleotides read TGTGCCAGCAGCCTCACAGGGGCGGGGGAGACCCAGTACTTC.

This rearrangement joins TRBV6-6 to TRBJ1-3; D ambiguous. Trimming took 0 bases from V and 1 from J, leaving 10 bases between them. CDR1 is MNHNY and CDR2 is SVGAGI in the germline V gene (reference sequence). The CDR3 extends over 16 amino acids. CDR3 bases: TGTGCCAGCAGTTACTCGAAGAGAGGATCTGGAAACACCATATATTTT. Encoded protein: CASSYSKRGSGNTIYF.

V usage is TRBV7-2 and J usage is TRBJ2-1, with TRBD1 matching over 8 bases. The V gene end was trimmed by 5 bases and the J gene end by 9 bases; junction bases not matched to a gene: 12. Looked up from germline, CDR1 is SGHTA and CDR2 is FQGNSA. The CDR3 totals 15 residues. The CDR3 sequence is CASSPRADRVAEQFF. CDR3 nucleotides: TGTGCCAGCAGCCCCCGGGCGGACAGGGTGGCTGAGCAGTTCTTC.

The chain combines TRBV9 with TRBJ2-7; possible D gene TRBD2, 5 bases. This CDR3 comprises 14 residues. Trimming shortened V by 2 bases and J by 0 bases, and 9 bases separated the two germline ends. Germline V gene sequence: CDR1 SGDLS, CDR2 YYNGEE. The CDR3 nucleotides read TGTGCCAGCAGCGTGGACGGGGACTCCTACGAGCAGTACTTC. Translation gives CASSVDGDSYEQYF.

The rearrangement joins TRBV7-2 to TRBJ2-7; D gene unclear. The CDR3 length is 14 residues. CDR1 is SGHTA and CDR2 is FQGNSA in the germline V gene. Trimming stripped 1 base from V and 4 bases from J, with 11 bases between. This CDR3 is CASSLGQRRYEQYF. CDR3 DNA sequence: TGTGCCAGCAGCTTAGGGCAGCGTAGGTACGAGCAGTACTTC.

The J gene is TRBJ2-7, the V gene TRBV6-5; 9 nucleotides line up with TRBD2. This CDR3 is built from 15 residues. After removal of 0 bases from V and 2 bases from J, the junction contained 2 bases not matched to a gene. CDR1 is MNHEY and CDR2 is SVGAGI in the germline V gene. The DNA of the CDR3 is TGTGCCAGCAGTTACTCGAGCGGGAGGCCCTACGAGCAGTACTTC. Protein product: CASSYSSGRPYEQYF.

The V gene is TRBV10-3, the J gene TRBJ2-2, with 9 bases aligning to TRBD1. Germline CDR1 is ENHRY and CDR2 is SYGVKD. Trimming cost V 11 bases and J 1 base; bases outside gene matches: 11. This CDR3 is 16 amino acids long. The CDR3 DNA follows: TGTGCCTTAGGCCGGACGGGACAGGGGAACACCGGGGAGCTGTTTTTT. Its translation: CALGRTGQGNTGELFF.

This chain connects TRBV18 to TRBJ1-1; D gene uncertain. The V end was cut by 3 bases, the J end by 0 bases, with 5 bases between. The CDR3 covers 13 residues. Germline CDR1 is KGHSH and CDR2 is LQKENI. CDR3 in amino acids: CASSPQLNTEAFF. The CDR3 region has the DNA TGTGCCAGCTCACCCCAGTTGAACACTGAAGCTTTCTTT.

The rearrangement links TRBV19 to TRBJ1-5, with a tentative D call TRBD1 (6 bases). The CDR3 contains 16 residues. Germline V gene sequence: CDR1 LNHDA, CDR2 SQIVND (reference sequence). V was trimmed by 8 bases and J by 2 bases, leaving 19 bases between them. The DNA for the CDR3 is TGTGCCAGTCTTCCCGGGGGGGGCGGGGGCAATCAGCCCCAGCATTTT. Its protein product is CASLPGGGGGNQPQHF.

This clone was seen only once. The chain has TRBV28 and TRBJ2-5, with D unclear. The CDR3 totals 11 residues. Per germline, CDR1 MDHEN and CDR2 SYDVKM. Trimming cost V 5 bases and J 1 base, with 2 bases left between them. CDR3 in amino acids: CASSLQETQYF. The CDR3 region has the DNA TGTGCCAGCAGTCTCCAAGAGACCCAGTACTTC.

This clone was seen a single time. CDR3 sequence (DNA): TGTGCCAGCAGCCACCGGGACAGAGGAAACGAGCAGTACTTC. Encoded protein: CASSHRDRGNEQYF. The genes are TRBV7-9 and TRBJ2-7, with 7 bases aligning to TRBD1. The CDR3 spans 14 residues. With 5 bases clipped from V and 5 bases from J, the junction kept 9 bases outside the gene matches. CDR1 and CDR2 from the germline V gene are SEHNR and FQNEAQ (reference sequence).

The chain recombines TRBV9 with TRBJ2-1; D is possibly TRBD1 (6 bases). Germline V CDR1 and CDR2: SGDLS, YYNGEE. V was trimmed by 4 bases and J by 5 bases, leaving 16 bases between them. The CDR3 loop spans 15 amino acids. As DNA, the CDR3 is TGTGCCAGCAGCCCACCAGACAGGTTAGACAATGAGCAGTTCTTC. Protein: CASSPPDRLDNEQFF.

This clone was counted a single time. CDR3 in DNA: TGTGCCAGCAACCTACAGGACATTAACACAGATACGCAGTATTTT. Translating gives CASNLQDINTDTQYF. The J gene is TRBJ2-3, the V gene TRBV6-1; tentatively, D is TRBD1 (5 bases). CDR1 and CDR2 (germline): MNHNS, SASEGT. Trimming stripped 7 bases from V and 2 bases from J, with 16 bases between. The CDR3 has 15 residues.

The V call is TRBV5-5, the J call TRBJ1-2, with 9 nucleotides matching TRBD1. Germline V gives CDR1 SGHKS, CDR2 YYEKEE (reference sequence). The CDR3 is made up of 15 amino acids. The V segment lost 4 bases and the J segment 4 bases; nucleotides outside the gene matches: 8. CDR3 region: CASSPQGAGSYGYTF. DNA for the CDR3: TGTGCCAGCAGCCCACAGGGGGCGGGTAGCTATGGCTACACCTTC.

The chain joins TRBV9 to TRBJ2-1, with D perhaps matching TRBD2 (6 bases). Deletions cut 3 bases from V and 0 bases from J, with 16 bases between. The germline V gene has CDR1 SGDLS and CDR2 YYNGEE. CDR3 size: 17 residues. This CDR3 reads CASSARFGGSSYNEQFF. The CDR3 DNA sequence: TGTGCCAGCAGCGCCAGATTCGGGGGAAGCTCCTACAATGAGCAGTTCTTC.

For this clone: It is likely a read error, because the conserved phenylalanine at the end of the CDR3 is missing. The chain couples TRBV9 to TRBJ1-2; D not certain. This CDR3 has 15 amino acids. V was trimmed by 0 bases and J by 1 base, leaving 10 bases between them. Germline V gives CDR1 SGDLS, CDR2 YYNGEE. The CDR3 spells CASSVGGGGNYGYTL. In DNA, the CDR3 is TGTGCCAGCAGCGTAGGAGGCGGTGGTAACTATGGCTACACCCTC.

This clone appeared once. This likely comes from a read error, as the CDR3 has no conserved phenylalanine or tryptophan at its end. This rearrangement joins TRBV6-5 to TRBJ2-7; D might be TRBD2 (6 bases). CDR1 is MNHEY and CDR2 is SVGAGI in the germline V gene. Trimming shortened V by 10 bases and J by 2 bases, and 15 bases separated the two germline ends. The CDR3 totals 13 residues. The CDR3 coding sequence is TGTGCCACTTCCGGGACTCAAACCTACGAGCAGTACTTA. Translation: CATSGTQTYEQYL.

The chain carries TRBV7-9 and TRBJ2-7, with 7 nucleotides matching TRBD1. Trimming at V came to 1 base and at J to 6 bases, leaving 9 bases not matched to a gene. This CDR3 spans 15 amino acids. Germline V gene data show CDR1 as SEHNR and CDR2 as FQNEAQ (reference sequence). DNA for the CDR3: TGTGCCAGCAGCTTAGGCACAGGGGTTCTTGGCGAGCAGTACTTC. This codes for CASSLGTGVLGEQYF.

The rearrangement links TRBV27 to TRBJ1-1, with TRBD1 as a possible D gene (6 bases). This CDR3 has 16 residues. Germline V CDR1 and CDR2: MNHEY, SMNVEV (reference sequence). Trimming removed 8 bases from V and 0 bases from J, with 19 bases in between. CDR3 protein: CASYNSWEGVNTEAFF. In DNA, the CDR3 is TGTGCCAGCTATAACTCCTGGGAGGGGGTGAACACTGAAGCTTTCTTT.

J is TRBJ1-5 and V is TRBV10-3; D remains ambiguous. V dropped 6 bases and J dropped 0 bases, with 12 bases sitting between them. Germline V lookup: CDR1 ENHRY, CDR2 SYGVKD. The CDR3 consists of 15 residues. CDR3 coding DNA: TGTGCCATCAGCTCGGACGGGAATAGCAATCAGCCCCAGCATTTT. Translated: CAISSDGNSNQPQHF.

The chain uses TRBV7-7 and TRBJ1-6; TRBD1 agrees at 7 bases. CDR1 is SSHAT and CDR2 is FNYEAQ in the germline V gene (reference sequence). The V segment lost 3 bases and the J segment 10 bases; nucleotides outside the gene matches: 6. The CDR3 runs to 14 residues. In nucleotides, the CDR3 is TGTGCCAGCAGCTTCGACAGGGTATTCTCACCCCTCCACTTT. Residues: CASSFDRVFSPLHF.